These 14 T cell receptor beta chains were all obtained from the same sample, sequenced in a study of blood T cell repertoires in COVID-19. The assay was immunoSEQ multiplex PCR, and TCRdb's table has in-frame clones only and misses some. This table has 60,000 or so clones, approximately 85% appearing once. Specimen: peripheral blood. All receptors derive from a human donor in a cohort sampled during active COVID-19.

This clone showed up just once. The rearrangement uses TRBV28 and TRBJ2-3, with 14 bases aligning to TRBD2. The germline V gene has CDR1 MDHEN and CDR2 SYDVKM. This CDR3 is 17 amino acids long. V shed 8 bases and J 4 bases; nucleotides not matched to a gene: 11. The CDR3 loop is CASRRTSGGTHSDTQYF. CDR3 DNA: TGTGCCAGCCGCCGGACTAGCGGGGGGACCCACTCAGATACGCAGTATTTT.

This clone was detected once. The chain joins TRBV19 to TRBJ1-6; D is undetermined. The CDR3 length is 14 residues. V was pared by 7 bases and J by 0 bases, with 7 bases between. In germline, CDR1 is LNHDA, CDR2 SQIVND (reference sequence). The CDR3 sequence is CASTVSSYNSPLHF. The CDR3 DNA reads TGTGCCAGTACTGTTAGCTCCTATAATTCACCCCTCCACTTT.

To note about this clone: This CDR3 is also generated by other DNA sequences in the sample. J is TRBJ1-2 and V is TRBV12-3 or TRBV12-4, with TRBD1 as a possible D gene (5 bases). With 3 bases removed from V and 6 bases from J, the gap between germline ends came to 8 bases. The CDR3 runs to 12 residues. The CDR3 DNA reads TGTGCCAGCAGTTTGGAGGGACATGGCTACACCTTC. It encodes CASSLEGHGYTF.

The CDR3 region is CASSQDIGGAKYNEQFF. DNA of the CDR3: TGCGCCAGCAGCCAAGACATAGGGGGGGCGAAATACAATGAGCAGTTCTTC. The chain employs TRBV4-3 and TRBJ2-1; possible D gene TRBD2, 7 bases. Trimming took 0 bases from V and 4 from J, leaving 16 bases between them. There are 17 residues in the CDR3. The germline V gene encodes CDR1 LGHNA and CDR2 YSLEER.

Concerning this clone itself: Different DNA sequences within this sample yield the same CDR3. CDR3: CASSPRQGTYNEQFF. The CDR3 bases are TGTGCCAGTAGTCCCCGACAGGGTACCTACAATGAGCAGTTCTTC. This chain joins TRBV19 and TRBJ2-1; 7 nucleotides line up with TRBD1. The CDR3 covers 15 residues. Germline V gives CDR1 LNHDA, CDR2 SQIVND (reference sequence). Unmatched junction bases numbered 6, after V lost 5 bases and J lost 2 bases.

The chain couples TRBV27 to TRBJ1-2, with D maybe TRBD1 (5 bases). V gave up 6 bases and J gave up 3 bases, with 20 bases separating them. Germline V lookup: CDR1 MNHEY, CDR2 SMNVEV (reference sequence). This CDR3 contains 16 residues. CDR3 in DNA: TGTGCCAGCAGCTTAGGACAAGGCCTTCTTTACTATGGCTACACCTTC. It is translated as CASSLGQGLLYYGYTF.

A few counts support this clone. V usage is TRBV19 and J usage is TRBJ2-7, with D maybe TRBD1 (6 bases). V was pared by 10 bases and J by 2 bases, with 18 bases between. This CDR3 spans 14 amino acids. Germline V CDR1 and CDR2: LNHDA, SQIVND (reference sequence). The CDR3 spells CATRTGHSTYEQYF. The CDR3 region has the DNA TGTGCCACCCGCACGGGACACTCTACCTACGAGCAGTACTTC.

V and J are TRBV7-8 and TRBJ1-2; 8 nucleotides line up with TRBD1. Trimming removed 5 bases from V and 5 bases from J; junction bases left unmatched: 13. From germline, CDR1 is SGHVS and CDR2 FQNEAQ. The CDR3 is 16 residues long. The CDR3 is CASSVDRGLPYYGYTF. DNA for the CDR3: TGTGCCAGCAGCGTTGACAGGGGTCTGCCGTATTATGGCTACACCTTC.

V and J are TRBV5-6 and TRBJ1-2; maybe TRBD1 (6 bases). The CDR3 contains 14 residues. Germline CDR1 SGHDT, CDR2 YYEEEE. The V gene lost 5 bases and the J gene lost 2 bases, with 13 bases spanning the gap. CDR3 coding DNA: TGTGCCAGCAGTACCGGGACACTGAACTATGGCTACACCTTC. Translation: CASSTGTLNYGYTF.

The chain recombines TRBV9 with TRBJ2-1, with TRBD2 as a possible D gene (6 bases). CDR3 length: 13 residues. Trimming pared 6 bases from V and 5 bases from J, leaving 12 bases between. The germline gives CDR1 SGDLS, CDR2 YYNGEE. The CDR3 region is CASTPGVDNEQFF. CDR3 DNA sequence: TGTGCCAGCACCCCGGGGGTAGACAATGAGCAGTTCTTC.

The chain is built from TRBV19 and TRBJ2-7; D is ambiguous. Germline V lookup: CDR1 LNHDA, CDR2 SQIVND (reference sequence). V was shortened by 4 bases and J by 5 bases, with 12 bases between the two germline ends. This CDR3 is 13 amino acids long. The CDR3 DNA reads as TGTGCCAGTAGTAACCCCTCGACTGACGAGCAGTACTTC. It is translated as CASSNPSTDEQYF.

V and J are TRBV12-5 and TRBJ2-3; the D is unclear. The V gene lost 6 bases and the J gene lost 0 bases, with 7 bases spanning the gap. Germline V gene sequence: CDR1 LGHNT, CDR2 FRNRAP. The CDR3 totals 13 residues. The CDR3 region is CASGAPSTDTQYF. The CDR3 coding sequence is TGTGCTAGTGGCGCGCCTAGCACAGATACGCAGTATTTT. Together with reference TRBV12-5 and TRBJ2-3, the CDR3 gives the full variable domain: DARVTQTPRHKVTEMGQEVTMRCQPILGHNTVFWYRQTMMQGLELLAYFRNRAPLDDSGMPKDRFSAEMPDATLATLKIQPSEPRDSAVYFCASGAPSTDTQYFGPGTRLTVL.

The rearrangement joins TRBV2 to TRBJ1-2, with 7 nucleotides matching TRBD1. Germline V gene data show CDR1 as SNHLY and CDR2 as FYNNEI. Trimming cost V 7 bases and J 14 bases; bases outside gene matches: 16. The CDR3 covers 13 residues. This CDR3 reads CASIWTNDRARTF. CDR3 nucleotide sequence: TGTGCCAGCATATGGACAAACGACAGGGCGCGGACCTTC.

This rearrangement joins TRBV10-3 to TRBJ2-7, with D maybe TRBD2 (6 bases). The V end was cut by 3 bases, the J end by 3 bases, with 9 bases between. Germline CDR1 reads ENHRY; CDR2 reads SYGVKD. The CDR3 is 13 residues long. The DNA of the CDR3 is TGTGCCATCAGTGAACCCGGGGGCTACGAGCAGTACTTC. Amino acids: CAISEPGGYEQYF.